One and the same sample provided the 15 T cell receptor beta chains below, sequenced in a study of T cells in Graves' hyperthyroidism and ophthalmopathy (dated by TCRdb to the late 2010s). Library construction relied on multiplex PCR. This sample was sequenced with an Illumina HiSeq 2000. The TCR beta CDR3 regions were amplified from RNA transcripts. The first round of RT-PCR for the TCR CDR3 was performed with the HTBI primer set and the Qiagen OneStep RT-PCR kit. The raw public data were reprocessed by TCRdb itself: fastp quality trimming at Q25, MiXCR clonotype calling, in-frame beta chains only. CDR3 protein duplicates are merged, each entry listing the most common genes and DNA. The sample includes about 180,000 distinct CDR3 sequences, with 17% observed a single time. The ten largest clonotypes hold roughly 29% of the sample. The sequenced sample consisted of blood. The origin of the receptors is a woman aged 50 to 60 with Graves' hyperthyroidism.

This clonotype was seen repeatedly, ten times or more. CDR3 amino acids: CASSLILADTQYF. CDR3 nucleotides: TGTGCCAGCAGCTTGATCCTTGCAGATACGCAGTATTTT. The V gene is TRBV7-3, the J gene TRBJ2-3; no firm D call. Germline V gene lookup returns CDR1 SGHTA and CDR2 FQGTGA. V was trimmed by 3 bases and J by 4 bases, leaving 8 bases between them. This CDR3 comprises 13 residues.

In its sample, this clonotype was seen many times. This sequence joins TRBV6-1 and TRBJ1-1; TRBD1 matches 8 bases. CDR3 length equals 15 residues. V trimming: 5 bases; J trimming: 7 bases; junction bases outside the gene matches: 12. CDR1 MNHNS and CDR2 SASEGT come from the germline V gene. CDR3 region: CASSHGTGEDHEAFF. The CDR3 DNA reads TGTGCCAGCAGTCACGGGACAGGAGAAGACCATGAAGCTTTCTTT.

There are many counts of this clonotype. The chain carries TRBV29-1 and TRBJ2-2, with D maybe TRBD2 (5 bases). The ends were cut back, 4 bases at V and 5 bases at J, with 14 bases in the middle. Germline values: CDR1 SQVTM, CDR2 ANQGSEA. The CDR3 extends over 14 amino acids. CDR3 in amino acids: CSVGPFSGTGELFF. CDR3 DNA sequence: TGCAGCGTTGGCCCCTTCTCGGGGACCGGGGAGCTGTTTTTT.

The chain combines TRBV6-2 or TRBV6-3 with TRBJ1-6; no definite D call. The CDR3 spans 16 residues. Trimming shortened V by 4 bases and J by 7 bases, and 17 bases separated the two germline ends. Per the germline V gene, CDR1 is MNHEY and CDR2 is SVGEGT. CDR3 region: CASSLEFGPTNSPLHF. The CDR3 DNA is TGTGCCAGCAGTTTAGAGTTTGGTCCGACCAATTCACCCCTCCACTTT.

This rearrangement joins TRBV5-1 to TRBJ1-1, with D unclear. Germline V gene sequence: CDR1 SGHRS, CDR2 YFSETQ. The CDR3 is 13 amino acids. The ends were cut back, 5 bases at V and 11 bases at J, with 19 bases in the middle. As DNA, the CDR3 is TGCGCCAGCAGTAGGGCTGATCGGGTCTTGGCTTTCTTT. Translated, it gives CASSRADRVLAFF.

This rearrangement joins TRBV5-1 to TRBJ1-1; no definite D call. Trimming pared 0 bases from V and 4 bases from J, leaving 7 bases between. The CDR3 has 13 amino acids. The germline CDR1 and CDR2 sequences are SGHRS and YFSETQ. The chain's CDR3 is CASSLEPGTEAFF. The CDR3 region has the DNA TGCGCCAGCAGCTTGGAGCCGGGCACTGAAGCTTTCTTT.

This chain connects TRBV5-1 to TRBJ2-5, with a possible D match to TRBD2 (6 bases). Germline lookup yields CDR1 SGHRS and CDR2 YFSETQ. The ends were cut back, 4 bases at V and 2 bases at J, with 15 bases in the middle. The CDR3 runs 15 residues. CDR3 nucleotides: TGCGCCAGCAGCCCCCTCGGGACTGGACAAGAGACCCAGTACTTC. Translated, it gives CASSPLGTGQETQYF.

This clonotype was observed many times. The chain joins TRBV28 to TRBJ1-2; 7 bases match TRBD1. The CDR3 consists of 14 residues. Trimming removed 6 bases from V and 4 bases from J; junction bases left unmatched: 8. The germline CDR1 and CDR2 sequences are MDHEN and SYDVKM. Here the CDR3 reads CASRSGTVAYGYTF. The CDR3 nucleotides read TGTGCCAGCAGGTCCGGGACAGTAGCCTATGGCTACACCTTC.

The chain joins TRBV20-1 to TRBJ2-1; no definite D call. This CDR3 has 11 residues. V was trimmed by 3 bases and J by 7 bases, leaving 7 bases between them. Germline CDR1 DFQATT, CDR2 SNEGSKA (reference sequence). This chain's CDR3 is CSASEVNEQFF. Here the CDR3 DNA reads TGCAGTGCTAGTGAGGTGAATGAGCAGTTCTTC.

Only a few counts were recorded for this clonotype. The V call is TRBV20-1, the J call TRBJ1-5, with D hard to call. V lost 1 base to trimming and J lost 0 bases, with 16 bases between them. The CDR3 extends over 17 amino acids. CDR1 is DFQATT and CDR2 is SNEGSKA in the germline V gene (reference sequence). The CDR3 region has the DNA TGCAGTGCTAGAGTTTCGACGGCCACACATAGCAATCAGCCCCAGCATTTT. It codes for CSARVSTATHSNQPQHF.

V gene TRBV5-1 combines with J gene TRBJ2-7; 14 bases line up with TRBD2. Germline values: CDR1 SGHRS, CDR2 YFSETQ. The ends lost 0 bases at V and 4 bases at J; junction bases unmatched: 6. The CDR3 runs 17 residues. CDR3 loop: CASSLVPGLAGAYEQYF. CDR3 nucleotides: TGCGCCAGCAGCTTGGTGCCGGGACTAGCGGGAGCGTACGAGCAGTACTTC.

The CDR3 DNA reads TGTGCCAGCAGGCCGAACACAGTGATGTCTGATGGCTACACCTTC. This sequence encodes CASRPNTVMSDGYTF. The V gene is TRBV7-9, the J gene TRBJ1-2; D not certain. Trimming stripped 6 bases from V and 6 bases from J, with 20 bases between. The germline gives CDR1 SEHNR, CDR2 FQNEAQ (reference sequence). There are 15 residues in the CDR3.

This clonotype was counted only a few times. The chain joins TRBV7-9 to TRBJ1-4; TRBD1 might be the D (5 bases). CDR1 is SEHNR and CDR2 is FQNEAQ in the germline V gene (reference sequence). This CDR3 has 14 residues. With 1 base removed from V and 5 bases from J, the gap between germline ends came to 8 bases. The CDR3 coding sequence is TGTGCCAGCAGCTTAGGACAGTTGAATGAAAAACTGTTTTTT. This gives the protein CASSLGQLNEKLFF.

This clonotype occurred many times. The genes are TRBV19 and TRBJ1-1; tentative D call: TRBD1 (5 bases). This CDR3 region has 12 residues. The ends were cut back, 9 bases at V and 5 bases at J, with 13 bases in the middle. CDR1 LNHDA and CDR2 SQIVND come from the germline V gene (reference sequence). The CDR3 DNA reads as TGTGCCAGCAGTCCGCCAGGGACTGAAGCTTTCTTT. It translates to CASSPPGTEAFF.

This clonotype was counted only a few times. CDR3 region: CASSYWNSPLHF. In DNA form, the CDR3 reads TGTGCCAGCAGTTACTGGAATTCACCCCTCCACTTT. The rearrangement uses TRBV6-5 and TRBJ1-6; no reliable D call. The CDR3 loop spans 12 amino acids. Per germline, CDR1 MNHEY and CDR2 SVGAGI. V lost 1 base, J lost 7 bases, and 2 bases lay in between.